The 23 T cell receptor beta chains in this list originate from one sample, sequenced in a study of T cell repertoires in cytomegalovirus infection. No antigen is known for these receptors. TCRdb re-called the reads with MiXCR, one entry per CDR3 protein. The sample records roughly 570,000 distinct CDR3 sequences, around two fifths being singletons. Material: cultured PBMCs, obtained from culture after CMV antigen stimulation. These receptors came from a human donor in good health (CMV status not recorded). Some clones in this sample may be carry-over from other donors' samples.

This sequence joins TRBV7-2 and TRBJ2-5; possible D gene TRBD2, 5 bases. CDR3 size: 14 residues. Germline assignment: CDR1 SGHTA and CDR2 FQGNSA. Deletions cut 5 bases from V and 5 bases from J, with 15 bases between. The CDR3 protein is CASSPQLGRETQYF. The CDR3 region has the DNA TGTGCCAGCAGCCCCCAACTAGGGCGGGAGACCCAGTACTTC.

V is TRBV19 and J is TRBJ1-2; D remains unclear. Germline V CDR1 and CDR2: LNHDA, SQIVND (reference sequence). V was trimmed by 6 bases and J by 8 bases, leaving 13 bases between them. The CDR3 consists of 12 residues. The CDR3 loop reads CASRMAVGGYTF. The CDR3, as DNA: TGTGCCAGTAGAATGGCGGTCGGCGGCTACACCTTC.

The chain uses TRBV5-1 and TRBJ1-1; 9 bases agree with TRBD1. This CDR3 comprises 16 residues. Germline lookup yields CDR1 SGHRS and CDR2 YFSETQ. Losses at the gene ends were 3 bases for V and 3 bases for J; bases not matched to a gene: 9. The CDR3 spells CASSSADRGWDTEAFF. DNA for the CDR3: TGCGCCAGCAGCTCCGCGGACAGGGGCTGGGACACTGAAGCTTTCTTT.

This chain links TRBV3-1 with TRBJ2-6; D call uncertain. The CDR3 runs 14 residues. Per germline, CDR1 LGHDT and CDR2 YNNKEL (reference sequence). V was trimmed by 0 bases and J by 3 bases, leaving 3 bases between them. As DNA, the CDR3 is TGTGCCAGCAGCCAAGAAGTTGGGGCCAACGTCCTGACTTTC. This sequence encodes CASSQEVGANVLTF. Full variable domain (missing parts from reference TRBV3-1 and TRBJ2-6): DTAVSQTPKYLVTQMGNDKSIKCEQNLGHDTMYWYKQDSKKFLKIMFSYNNKELIINETVPNRFSPKSPDKAHLNLHINSLELGDSAVYFCASSQEVGANVLTFGAGSRLTVL.

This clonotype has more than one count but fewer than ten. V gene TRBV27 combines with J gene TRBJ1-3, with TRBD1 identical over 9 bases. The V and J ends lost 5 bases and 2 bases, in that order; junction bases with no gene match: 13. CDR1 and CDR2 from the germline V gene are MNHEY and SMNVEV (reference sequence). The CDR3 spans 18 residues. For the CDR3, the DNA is TGTGCCAGCAGTAAACGAGGACAGGGGCTAATCCCTGGAAACACCATATATTTT. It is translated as CASSKRGQGLIPGNTIYF.

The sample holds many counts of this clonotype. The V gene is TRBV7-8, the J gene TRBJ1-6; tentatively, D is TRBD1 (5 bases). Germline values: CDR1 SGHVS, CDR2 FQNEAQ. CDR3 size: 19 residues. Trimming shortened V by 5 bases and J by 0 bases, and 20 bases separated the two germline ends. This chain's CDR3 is CASSRVATDRSSYNSPLHF. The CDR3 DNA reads TGTGCCAGCAGCCGCGTGGCGACCGACAGAAGCTCCTATAATTCACCCCTCCACTTT.

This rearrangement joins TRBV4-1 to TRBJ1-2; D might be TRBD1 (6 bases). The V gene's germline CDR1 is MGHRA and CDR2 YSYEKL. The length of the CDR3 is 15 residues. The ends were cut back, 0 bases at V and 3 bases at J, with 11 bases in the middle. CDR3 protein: CASSQDKQGYYGYTF. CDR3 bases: TGCGCCAGCAGCCAAGATAAACAGGGCTACTATGGCTACACCTTC.

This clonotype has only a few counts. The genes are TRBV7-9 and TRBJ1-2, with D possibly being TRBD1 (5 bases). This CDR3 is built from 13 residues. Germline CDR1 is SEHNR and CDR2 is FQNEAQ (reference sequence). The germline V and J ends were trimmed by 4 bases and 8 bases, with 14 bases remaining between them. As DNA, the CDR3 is TGTGCCAGCAGCTCCCGACCGGGGGGGGGCTACACCTTC. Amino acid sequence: CASSSRPGGGYTF.

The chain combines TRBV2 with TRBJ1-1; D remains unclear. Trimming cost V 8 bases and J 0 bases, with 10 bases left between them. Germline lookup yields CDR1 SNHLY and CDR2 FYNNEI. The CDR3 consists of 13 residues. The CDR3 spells CASRRFMNTEAFF. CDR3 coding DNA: TGTGCCAGCCGACGCTTCATGAACACTGAAGCTTTCTTT.

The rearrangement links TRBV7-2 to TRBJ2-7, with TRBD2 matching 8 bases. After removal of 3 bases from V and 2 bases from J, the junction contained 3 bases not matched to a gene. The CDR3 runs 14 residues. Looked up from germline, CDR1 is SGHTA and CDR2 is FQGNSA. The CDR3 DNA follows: TGTGCCAGCAGCTTTCGGGGGGGGCCCTACGAGCAGTACTTC. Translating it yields CASSFRGGPYEQYF.

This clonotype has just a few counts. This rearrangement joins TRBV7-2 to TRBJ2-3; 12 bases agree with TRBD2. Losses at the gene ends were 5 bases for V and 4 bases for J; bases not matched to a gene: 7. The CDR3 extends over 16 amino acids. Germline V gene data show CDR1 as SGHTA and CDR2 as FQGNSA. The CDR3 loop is CASSHTSGGTADTQYF. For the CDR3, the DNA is TGTGCCAGCAGCCACACTAGCGGGGGGACCGCAGATACGCAGTATTTT. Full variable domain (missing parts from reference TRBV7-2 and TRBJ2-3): GAGVSQSPSNKVTEKGKDVELRCDPISGHTALYWYRQSLGQGLEFLIYFQGNSAPDKSGLPSDRFSAERTGGSVSTLTIQRTQQEDSAVYLCASSHTSGGTADTQYFGPGTRLTVL.

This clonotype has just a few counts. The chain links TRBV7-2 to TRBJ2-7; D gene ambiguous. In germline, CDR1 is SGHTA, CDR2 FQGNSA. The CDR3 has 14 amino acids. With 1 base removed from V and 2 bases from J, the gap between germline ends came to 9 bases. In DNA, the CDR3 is TGTGCCAGCAGCTTAGAATCCTTTACCTACGAGCAGTACTTC. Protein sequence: CASSLESFTYEQYF. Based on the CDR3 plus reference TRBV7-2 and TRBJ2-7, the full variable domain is GAGVSQSPSNKVTEKGKDVELRCDPISGHTALYWYRQSLGQGLEFLIYFQGNSAPDKSGLPSDRFSAERTGGSVSTLTIQRTQQEDSAVYLCASSLESFTYEQYFGPGTRLTVT.

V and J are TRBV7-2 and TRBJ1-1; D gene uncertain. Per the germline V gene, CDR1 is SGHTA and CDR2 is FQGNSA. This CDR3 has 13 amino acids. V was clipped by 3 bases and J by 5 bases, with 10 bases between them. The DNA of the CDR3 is TGTGCCAGCAGCTTCCTAGCTCGGACTGAAGCTTTCTTT. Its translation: CASSFLARTEAFF.

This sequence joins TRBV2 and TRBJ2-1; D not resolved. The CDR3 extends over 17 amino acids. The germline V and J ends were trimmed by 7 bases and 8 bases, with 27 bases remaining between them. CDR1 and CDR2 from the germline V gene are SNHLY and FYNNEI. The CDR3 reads CASKASTHSTPNDEQFF. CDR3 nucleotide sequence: TGTGCCAGCAAGGCATCGACCCACTCCACCCCTAATGATGAGCAGTTCTTC.

CDR3 coding DNA: TGTGCCAGCAGCAGGGGGGGGGGGCTCCCAGATACGCAGTATTTT. It codes for CASSRGGGLPDTQYF. The chain joins TRBV12-3 or TRBV12-4 to TRBJ2-3; possibly TRBD1 or TRBD2 for D (7 bases each). The CDR3 length is 15 residues. The germline V and J ends were trimmed by 6 bases and 4 bases, with 17 bases remaining between them.

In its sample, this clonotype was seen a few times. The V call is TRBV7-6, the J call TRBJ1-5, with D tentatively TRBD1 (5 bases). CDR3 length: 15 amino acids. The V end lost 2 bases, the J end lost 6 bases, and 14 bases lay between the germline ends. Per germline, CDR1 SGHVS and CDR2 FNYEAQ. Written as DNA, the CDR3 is TGTGCCAGCAGCTTAACCACCCAGGGCGGTCAGCCCCAGCATTTT. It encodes CASSLTTQGGQPQHF.

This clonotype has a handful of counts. The CDR3 region is CASSLAPTGATDTQYF. DNA for the CDR3: TGTGCCAGCAGCTTAGCTCCGACAGGGGCGACAGATACGCAGTATTTT. The genes are TRBV7-2 and TRBJ2-3; 8 bases are shared with TRBD1. The CDR3 is 16 residues long. Germline V gene data show CDR1 as SGHTA and CDR2 as FQGNSA. V lost 0 bases, J lost 3 bases, and 5 bases stayed unmatched.

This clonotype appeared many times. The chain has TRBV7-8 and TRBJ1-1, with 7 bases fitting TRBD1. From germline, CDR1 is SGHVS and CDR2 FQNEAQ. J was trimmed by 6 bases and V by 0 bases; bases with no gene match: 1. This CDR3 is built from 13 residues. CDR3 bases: TGTGCCAGCAGCTTAGCAGGACAGGCTGAAGCTTTCTTT. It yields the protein CASSLAGQAEAFF.

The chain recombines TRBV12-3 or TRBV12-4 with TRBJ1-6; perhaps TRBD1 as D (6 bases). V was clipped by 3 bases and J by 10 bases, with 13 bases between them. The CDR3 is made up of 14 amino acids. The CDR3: CASSFTGAQSPLHF. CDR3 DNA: TGTGCCAGCAGTTTTACGGGGGCGCAATCACCCCTCCACTTT.

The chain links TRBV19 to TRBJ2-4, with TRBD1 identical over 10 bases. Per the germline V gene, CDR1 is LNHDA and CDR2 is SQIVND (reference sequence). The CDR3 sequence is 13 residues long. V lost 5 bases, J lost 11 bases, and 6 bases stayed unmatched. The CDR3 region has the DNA TGTGCCAGTAGTTTTGGACAGGGGGTATTTCAGTACTTC. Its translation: CASSFGQGVFQYF. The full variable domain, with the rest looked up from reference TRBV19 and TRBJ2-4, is DGGITQSPKYLFRKEGQNVTLSCEQNLNHDAMYWYRQDPGQGLRLIYYSQIVNDFQKGDIAEGYSVSREKKESFPLTVTSAQKNPTAFYLCASSFGQGVFQYFGAGTRLSVL.

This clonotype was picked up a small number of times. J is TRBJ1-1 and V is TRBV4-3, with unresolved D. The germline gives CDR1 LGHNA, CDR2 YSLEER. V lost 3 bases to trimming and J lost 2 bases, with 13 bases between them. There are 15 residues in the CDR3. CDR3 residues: CASSQHDVRNTEAFF. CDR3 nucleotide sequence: TGCGCCAGCAGCCAGCATGACGTCAGAAACACTGAAGCTTTCTTT.

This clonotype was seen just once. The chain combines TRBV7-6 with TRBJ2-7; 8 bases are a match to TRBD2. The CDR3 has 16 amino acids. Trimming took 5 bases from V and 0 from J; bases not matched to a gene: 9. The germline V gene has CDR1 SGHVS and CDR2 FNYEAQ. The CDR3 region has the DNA TGTGCCAGCAGCGCCGCTTTGGCGGGGGGCTCCTACGAGCAGTACTTC. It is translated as CASSAALAGGSYEQYF. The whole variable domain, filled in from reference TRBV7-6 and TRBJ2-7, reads GAGVSQSPRYKVTKRGQDVALRCDPISGHVSLYWYRQALGQGPEFLTYFNYEAQQDKSGLPNDRFSAERPEGSISTLTIQRTEQRDSAMYRCASSAALAGGSYEQYFGPGTRLTVT.

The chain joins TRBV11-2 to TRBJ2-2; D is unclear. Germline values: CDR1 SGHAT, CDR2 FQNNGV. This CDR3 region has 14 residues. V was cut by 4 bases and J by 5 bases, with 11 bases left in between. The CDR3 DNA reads TGTGCCAGCAGCTCACCACAGAAAACCGGGGAGCTGTTTTTT. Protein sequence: CASSSPQKTGELFF. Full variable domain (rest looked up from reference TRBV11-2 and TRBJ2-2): EAGVAQSPRYKIIEKRQSVAFWCNPISGHATLYWYQQILGQGPKLLIQFQNNGVVDDSQLPKDRFSAERLKGVDSTLKIQPAKLEDSAVYLCASSSPQKTGELFFGEGSRLTVL.